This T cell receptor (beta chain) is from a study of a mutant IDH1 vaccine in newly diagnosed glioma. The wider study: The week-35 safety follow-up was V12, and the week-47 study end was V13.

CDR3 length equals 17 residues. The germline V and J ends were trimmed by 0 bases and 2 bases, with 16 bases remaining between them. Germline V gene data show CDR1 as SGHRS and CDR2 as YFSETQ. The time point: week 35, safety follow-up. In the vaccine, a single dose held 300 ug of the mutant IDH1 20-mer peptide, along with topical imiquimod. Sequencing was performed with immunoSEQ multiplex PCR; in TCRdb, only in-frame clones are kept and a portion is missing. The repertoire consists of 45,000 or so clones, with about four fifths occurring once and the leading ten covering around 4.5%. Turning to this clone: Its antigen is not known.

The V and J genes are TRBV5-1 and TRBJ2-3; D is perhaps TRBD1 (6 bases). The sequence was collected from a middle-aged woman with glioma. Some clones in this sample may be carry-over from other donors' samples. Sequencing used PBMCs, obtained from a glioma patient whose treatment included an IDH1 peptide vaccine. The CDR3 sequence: CASSLGQWNRATDTQYF. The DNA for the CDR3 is TGCGCCAGCAGCTTGGGACAGTGGAACAGGGCCACAGATACGCAGTATTTT.